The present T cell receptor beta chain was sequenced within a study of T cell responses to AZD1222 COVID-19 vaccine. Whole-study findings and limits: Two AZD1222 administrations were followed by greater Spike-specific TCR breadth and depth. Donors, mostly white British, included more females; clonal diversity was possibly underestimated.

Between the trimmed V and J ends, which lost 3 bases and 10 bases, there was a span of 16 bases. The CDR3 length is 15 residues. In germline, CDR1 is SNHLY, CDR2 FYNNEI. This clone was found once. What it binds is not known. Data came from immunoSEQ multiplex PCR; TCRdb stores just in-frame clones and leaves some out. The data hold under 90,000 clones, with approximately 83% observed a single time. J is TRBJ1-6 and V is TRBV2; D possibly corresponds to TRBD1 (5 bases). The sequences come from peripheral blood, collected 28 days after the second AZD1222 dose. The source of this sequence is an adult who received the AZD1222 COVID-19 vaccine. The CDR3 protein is CASSDGVGVGSPLHF. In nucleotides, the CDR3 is TGTGCCAGCAGTGACGGGGTGGGGGTAGGATCACCCCTCCACTTT.